Below, one T cell receptor (beta chain) is given with its context. Losses at the gene ends were 5 bases for V and 2 bases for J; bases not matched to a gene: 9. The CDR3 has 15 amino acids. Germline loops: CDR1 MNHEY, CDR2 SVGAGI. The sample belongs to a study of blood T cell repertoires in COVID-19. Study details: The United States, Italy and Spain provided the acute and convalescent COVID-19 samples. The analysed material was cDNA or gDNA that came from T cells, B-cell-depleted T cells, or PBMCs.

In the authors' workflow: Amplified reference gene primers provided the basis for estimating nucleated cell counts. The data were produced by immunoSEQ multiplex PCR, yet TCRdb's version contains in-frame clones alone and is incomplete. V and J calls and clone size are those listed in that table; D and trimming were worked out from the DNA. The table shows some 41,000 clones, with around 82% occurring only once. Source material: peripheral blood. The receptor's source is a man aged 35 to 55 with active or convalescent COVID-19. The chain carries TRBV6-5 and TRBJ2-7; the match to TRBD2 covers 7 bases. CDR3 DNA sequence: TGTGCCAGCAGTACCTCCCCCGGGGGGACCTACGAGCAGTACTTC. Protein: CASSTSPGGTYEQYF.